This T cell receptor (beta chain) derives from a study of metastatic and nonmetastatic thyroid tumors. Study at large: Patients with malignant and benign thyroid disease provided blood and tumor or nodule tissue, whose repertoires were compared.

Study-wide results and limits: Patients with malignant thyroid tumors reportedly had significantly higher TCR beta diversity than those with benign nodules, in blood and tumor.

The V end lost 6 bases, the J end lost 6 bases, and 17 bases lay between the germline ends. The CDR3 extends over 14 amino acids. Per the original data handling: It was from CDR3 differences across clinicopathological groups that a distant-metastasis classifier for papillary thyroid cancer was built. Using MiXCR, TCRdb re-called clones from the PCR reads. TCRdb assigned the V and J calls; the authors' analysis was not used. The table records 30,000 to 40,000 clones, 25% to 30% of them present only once. Thyroid surgery was preceded by no treatment in any patient. This clone came up many times. Its specificity is unknown.

Sequenced: blood. This clonotype was sampled from a female donor with papillary thyroid cancer or a benign thyroid nodule (not recorded which). Some clones in this sample may be carry-over from other donors' samples. The chain recombines TRBV12-3 or TRBV12-4 with TRBJ1-2; D is possibly TRBD1 (5 bases). The DNA for the CDR3 is TGTGCCAGCAGCCGGGTTGGCAGGGAGAATGGCTACACCTTC. Its protein product is CASSRVGRENGYTF.